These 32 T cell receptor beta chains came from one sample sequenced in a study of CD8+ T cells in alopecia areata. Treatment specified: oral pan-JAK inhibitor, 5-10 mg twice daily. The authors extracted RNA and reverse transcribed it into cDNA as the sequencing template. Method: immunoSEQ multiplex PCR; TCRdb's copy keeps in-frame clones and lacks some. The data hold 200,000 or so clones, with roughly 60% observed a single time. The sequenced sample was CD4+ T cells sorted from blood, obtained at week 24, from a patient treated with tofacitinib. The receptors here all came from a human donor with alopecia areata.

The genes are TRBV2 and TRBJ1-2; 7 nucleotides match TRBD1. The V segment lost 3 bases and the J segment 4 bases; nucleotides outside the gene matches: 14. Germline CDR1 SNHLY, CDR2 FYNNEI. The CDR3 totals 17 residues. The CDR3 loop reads CASSESSGQGVPYGYTF. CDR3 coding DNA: TGTGCCAGCAGTGAGAGTTCGGGGCAGGGGGTCCCCTATGGCTACACCTTC.

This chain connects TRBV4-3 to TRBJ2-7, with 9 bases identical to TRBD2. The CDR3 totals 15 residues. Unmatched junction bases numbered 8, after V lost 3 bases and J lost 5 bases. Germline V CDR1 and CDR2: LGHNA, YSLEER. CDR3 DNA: TGCGCCAGCAGCCAGAGCTCCGCTAGCGGGGACGAGCAGTACTTC. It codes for CASSQSSASGDEQYF.

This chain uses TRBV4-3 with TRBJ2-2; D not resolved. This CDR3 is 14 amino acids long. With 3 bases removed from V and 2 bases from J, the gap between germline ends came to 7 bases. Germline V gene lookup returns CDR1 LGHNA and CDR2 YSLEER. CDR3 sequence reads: CASSHSPNTGELFF. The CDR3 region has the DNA TGCGCCAGCAGCCATAGCCCTAACACCGGGGAGCTGTTTTTT.

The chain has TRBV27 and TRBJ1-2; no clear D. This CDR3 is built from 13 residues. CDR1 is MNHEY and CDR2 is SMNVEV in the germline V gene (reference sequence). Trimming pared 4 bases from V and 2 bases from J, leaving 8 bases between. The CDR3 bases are TGTGCCAGCAGTTCAAGGGTAAACTATGGCTACACCTTC. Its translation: CASSSRVNYGYTF.

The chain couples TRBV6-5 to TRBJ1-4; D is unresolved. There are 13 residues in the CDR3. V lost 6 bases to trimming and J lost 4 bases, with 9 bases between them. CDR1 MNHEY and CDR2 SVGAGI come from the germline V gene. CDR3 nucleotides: TGTGCCAGCAGCCGACGGTTTAATGAAAAACTGTTTTTT. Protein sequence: CASSRRFNEKLFF.

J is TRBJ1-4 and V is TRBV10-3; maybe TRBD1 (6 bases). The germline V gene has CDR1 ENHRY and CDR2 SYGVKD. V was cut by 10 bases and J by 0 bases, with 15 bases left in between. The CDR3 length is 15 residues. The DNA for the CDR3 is TGTGCCACCACGGACAGAGACGCAACTAATGAAAAACTGTTTTTT. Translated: CATTDRDATNEKLFF.

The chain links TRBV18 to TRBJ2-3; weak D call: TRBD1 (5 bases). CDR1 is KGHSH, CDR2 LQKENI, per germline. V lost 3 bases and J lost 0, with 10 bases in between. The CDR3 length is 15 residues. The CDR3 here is CASSPREVSTDTQYF. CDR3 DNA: TGTGCCAGCTCACCCAGGGAAGTGAGCACAGATACGCAGTATTTT.

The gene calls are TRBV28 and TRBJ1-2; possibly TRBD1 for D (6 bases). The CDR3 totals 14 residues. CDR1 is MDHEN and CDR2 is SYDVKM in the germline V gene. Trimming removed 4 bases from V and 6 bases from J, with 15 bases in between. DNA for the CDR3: TGTGCCAGCAGTTCGCCGGGACAACGAGATGGCTACACCTTC. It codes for CASSSPGQRDGYTF.

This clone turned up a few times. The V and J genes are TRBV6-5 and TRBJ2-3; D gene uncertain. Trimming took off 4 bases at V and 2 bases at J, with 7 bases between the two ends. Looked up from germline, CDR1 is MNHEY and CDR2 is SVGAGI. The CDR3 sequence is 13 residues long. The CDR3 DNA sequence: TGTGCCAGCAGTTCACCAACCACAGATACGCAGTATTTT. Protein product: CASSSPTTDTQYF.

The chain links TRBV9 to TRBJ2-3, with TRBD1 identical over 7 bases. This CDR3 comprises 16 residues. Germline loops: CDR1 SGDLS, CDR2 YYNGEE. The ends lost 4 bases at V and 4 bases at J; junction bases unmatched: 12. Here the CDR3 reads CASSFRGSQVPDTQYF. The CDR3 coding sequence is TGTGCCAGCAGCTTCAGGGGGTCACAGGTCCCAGATACGCAGTATTTT. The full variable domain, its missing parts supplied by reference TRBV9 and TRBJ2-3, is DSGVTQTPKHLITATGQRVTLRCSPRSGDLSVYWYQQSLDQGLQFLIQYYNGEERAKGNILERFSAQQFPDLHSELNLSSLELGDSALYFCASSFRGSQVPDTQYFGPGTRLTVL.

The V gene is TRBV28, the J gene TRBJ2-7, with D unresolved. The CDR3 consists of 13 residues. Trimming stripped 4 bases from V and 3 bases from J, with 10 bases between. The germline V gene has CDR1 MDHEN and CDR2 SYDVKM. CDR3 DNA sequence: TGTGCCAGCAGTTCTCGACAAGGCTACGAGCAGTACTTC. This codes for CASSSRQGYEQYF.

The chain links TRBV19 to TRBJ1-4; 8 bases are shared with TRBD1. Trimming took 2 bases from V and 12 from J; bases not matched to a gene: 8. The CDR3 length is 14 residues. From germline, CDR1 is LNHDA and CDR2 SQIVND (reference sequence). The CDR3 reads CASSIRDRPVELFF. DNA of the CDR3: TGTGCCAGTAGTATAAGGGACAGGCCGGTTGAACTGTTTTTT.

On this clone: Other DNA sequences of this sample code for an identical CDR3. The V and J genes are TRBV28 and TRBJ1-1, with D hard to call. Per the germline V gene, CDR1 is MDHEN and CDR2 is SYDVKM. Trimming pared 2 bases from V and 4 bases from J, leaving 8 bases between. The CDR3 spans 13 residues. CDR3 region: CASSLPRFTEAFF. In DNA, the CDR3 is TGTGCCAGCAGTTTACCCAGATTCACTGAAGCTTTCTTT. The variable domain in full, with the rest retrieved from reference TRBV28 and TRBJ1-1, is DVKVTQSSRYLVKRTGEKVFLECVQDMDHENMFWYRQDPGLGLRLIYFSYDVKMKEKGDIPEGYSVSREKKERFSLILESASTNQTSMYLCASSLPRFTEAFFGQGTRLTVV.

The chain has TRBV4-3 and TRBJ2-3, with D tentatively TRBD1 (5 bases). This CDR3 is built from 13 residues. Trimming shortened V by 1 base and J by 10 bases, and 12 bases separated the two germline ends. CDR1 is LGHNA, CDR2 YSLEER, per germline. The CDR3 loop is CASSQGPDSPQYF. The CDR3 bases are TGCGCCAGCAGCCAAGGTCCTGACAGCCCGCAGTATTTT.

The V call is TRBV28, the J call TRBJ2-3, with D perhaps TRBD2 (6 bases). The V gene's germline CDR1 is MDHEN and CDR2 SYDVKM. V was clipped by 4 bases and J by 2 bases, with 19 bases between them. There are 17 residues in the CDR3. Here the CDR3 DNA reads TGTGCCAGCAGTTCCTCGGGAGCGCCCCGGGCCACAGATACGCAGTATTTT. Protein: CASSSSGAPRATDTQYF.

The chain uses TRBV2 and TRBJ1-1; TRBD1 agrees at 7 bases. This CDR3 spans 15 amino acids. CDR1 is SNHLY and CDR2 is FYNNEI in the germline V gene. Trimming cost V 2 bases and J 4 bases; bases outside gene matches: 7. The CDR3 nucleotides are TGTGCCAGCAGTGAACAGGGGGTGGTGGGCACTGAAGCTTTCTTT. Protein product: CASSEQGVVGTEAFF.

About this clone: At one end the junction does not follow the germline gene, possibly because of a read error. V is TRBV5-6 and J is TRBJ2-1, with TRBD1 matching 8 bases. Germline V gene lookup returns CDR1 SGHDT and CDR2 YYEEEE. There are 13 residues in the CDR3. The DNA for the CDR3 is TGTGCCAGCAGCCGTGATGTGCGACAGGGGCAAGTCTTC. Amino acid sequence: CASSRDVRQGQVF.

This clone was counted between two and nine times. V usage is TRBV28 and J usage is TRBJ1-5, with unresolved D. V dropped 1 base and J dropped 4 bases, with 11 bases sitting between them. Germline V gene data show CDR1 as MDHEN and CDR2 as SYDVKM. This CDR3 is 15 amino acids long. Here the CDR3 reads CASSLSGSPNQPQHF. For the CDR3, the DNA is TGTGCCAGCAGTTTATCCGGCAGCCCAAATCAGCCCCAGCATTTT.

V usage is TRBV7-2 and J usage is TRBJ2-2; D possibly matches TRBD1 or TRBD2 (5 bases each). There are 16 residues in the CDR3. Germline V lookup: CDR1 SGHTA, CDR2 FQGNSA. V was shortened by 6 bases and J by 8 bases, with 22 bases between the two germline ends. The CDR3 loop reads CASSSATGTAAGELFF. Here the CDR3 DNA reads TGTGCCAGCAGTTCCGCAACCGGGACCGCTGCAGGGGAGCTGTTTTTT.

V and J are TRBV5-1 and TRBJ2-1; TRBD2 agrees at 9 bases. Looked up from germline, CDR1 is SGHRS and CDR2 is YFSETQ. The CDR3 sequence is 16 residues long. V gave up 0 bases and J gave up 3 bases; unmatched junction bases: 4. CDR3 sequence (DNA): TGCGCCAGCAGCTTGGCCGGTAGCGGGGGCTACAATGAGCAGTTCTTC. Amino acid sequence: CASSLAGSGGYNEQFF. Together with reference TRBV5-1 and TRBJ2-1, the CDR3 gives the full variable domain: KAGVTQTPRYLIKTRGQQVTLSCSPISGHRSVSWYQQTPGQGLQFLFEYFSETQRNKGNFPGRFSGRQFSNSRSEMNVSTLELGDSALYLCASSLAGSGGYNEQFFGPGTRLTVL.

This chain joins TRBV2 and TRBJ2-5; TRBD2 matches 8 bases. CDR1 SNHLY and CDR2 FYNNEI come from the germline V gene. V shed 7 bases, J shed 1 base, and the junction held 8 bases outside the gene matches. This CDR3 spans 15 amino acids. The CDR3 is CASTPFGTSQETQYF. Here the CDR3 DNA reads TGTGCCAGCACACCCTTCGGGACTAGCCAAGAGACCCAGTACTTC.

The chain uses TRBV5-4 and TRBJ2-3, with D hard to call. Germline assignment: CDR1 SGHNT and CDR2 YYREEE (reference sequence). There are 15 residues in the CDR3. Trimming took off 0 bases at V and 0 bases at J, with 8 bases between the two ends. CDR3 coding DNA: TGTGCCAGCAGCTTGGAGGACGCTAGCACAGATACGCAGTATTTT. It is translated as CASSLEDASTDTQYF.

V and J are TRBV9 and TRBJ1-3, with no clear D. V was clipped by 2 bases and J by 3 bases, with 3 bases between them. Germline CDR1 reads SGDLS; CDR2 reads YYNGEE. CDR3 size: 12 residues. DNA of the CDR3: TGTGCCAGCAGCGTGATTGGAAACACCATATATTTT. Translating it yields CASSVIGNTIYF.

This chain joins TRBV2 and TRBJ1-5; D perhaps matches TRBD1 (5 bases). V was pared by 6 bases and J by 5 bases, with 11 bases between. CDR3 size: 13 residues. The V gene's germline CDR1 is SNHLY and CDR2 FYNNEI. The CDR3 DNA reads TGTGCCAGCAGCTTGGGGGGTGATCAGCCCCAGCATTTT. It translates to CASSLGGDQPQHF.

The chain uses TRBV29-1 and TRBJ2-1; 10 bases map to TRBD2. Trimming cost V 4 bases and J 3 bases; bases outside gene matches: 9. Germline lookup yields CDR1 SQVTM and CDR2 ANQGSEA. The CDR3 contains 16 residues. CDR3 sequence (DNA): TGCAGCGTTGTCGGAGGGACTAGCGTCGTCTACAATGAGCAGTTCTTC. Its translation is CSVVGGTSVVYNEQFF.

This CDR3 reads CASRTKKGEEAFF. CDR3 DNA sequence: TGTGCCAGCAGAACTAAGAAGGGGGAAGAAGCTTTCTTT. The V and J genes are TRBV7-3 and TRBJ1-1, with a tentative D call TRBD1 (6 bases). This CDR3 contains 13 residues. V lost 6 bases to trimming and J lost 8 bases, with 16 bases between them. From germline, CDR1 is SGHTA and CDR2 FQGTGA.

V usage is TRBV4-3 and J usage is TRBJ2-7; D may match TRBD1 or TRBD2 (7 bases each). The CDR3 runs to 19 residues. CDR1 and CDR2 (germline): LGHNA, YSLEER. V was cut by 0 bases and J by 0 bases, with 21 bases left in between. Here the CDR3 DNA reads TGCGCCAGCAGCCAAGATATCCGTTCAGCAGGGGGGGGCTCCTACGAGCAGTACTTC. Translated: CASSQDIRSAGGGSYEQYF.

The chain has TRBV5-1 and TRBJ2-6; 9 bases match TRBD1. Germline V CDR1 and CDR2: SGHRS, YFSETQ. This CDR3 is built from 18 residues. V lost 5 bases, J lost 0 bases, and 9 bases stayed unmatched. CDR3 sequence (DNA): TGCGCCAGCAGACACAGGGGGCCCCTCAGCTCTGGGGCCAACGTCCTGACTTTC. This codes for CASRHRGPLSSGANVLTF.

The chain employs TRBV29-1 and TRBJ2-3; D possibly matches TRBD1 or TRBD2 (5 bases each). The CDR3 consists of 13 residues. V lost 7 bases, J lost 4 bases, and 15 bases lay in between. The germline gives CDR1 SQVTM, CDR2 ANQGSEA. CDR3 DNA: TGCAGCGCGTCCGGGACGTTGGCAGATACGCAGTATTTT. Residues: CSASGTLADTQYF.

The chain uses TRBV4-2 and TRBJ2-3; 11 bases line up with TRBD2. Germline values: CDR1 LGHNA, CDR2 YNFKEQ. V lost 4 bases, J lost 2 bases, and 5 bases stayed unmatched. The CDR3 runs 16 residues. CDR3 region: CASSRQLAGDTDTQYF. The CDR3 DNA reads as TGTGCCAGCAGCCGTCAACTAGCGGGGGACACAGATACGCAGTATTTT.

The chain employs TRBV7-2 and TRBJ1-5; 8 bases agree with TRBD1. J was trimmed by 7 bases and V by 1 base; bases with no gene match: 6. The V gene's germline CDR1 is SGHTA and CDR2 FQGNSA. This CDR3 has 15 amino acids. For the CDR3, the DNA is TGTGCCAGCAGCTTAGTACAGGGGGGGAGACAGCCCCAGCATTTT. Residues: CASSLVQGGRQPQHF.

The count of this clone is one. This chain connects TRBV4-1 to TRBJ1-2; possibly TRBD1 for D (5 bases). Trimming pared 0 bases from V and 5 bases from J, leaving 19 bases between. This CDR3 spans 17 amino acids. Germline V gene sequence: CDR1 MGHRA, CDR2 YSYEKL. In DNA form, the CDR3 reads TGCGCCAGCAGCCAAGATAGGGCGGCAGGGCGTAGGTATGGCTACACCTTC. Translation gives CASSQDRAAGRRYGYTF.